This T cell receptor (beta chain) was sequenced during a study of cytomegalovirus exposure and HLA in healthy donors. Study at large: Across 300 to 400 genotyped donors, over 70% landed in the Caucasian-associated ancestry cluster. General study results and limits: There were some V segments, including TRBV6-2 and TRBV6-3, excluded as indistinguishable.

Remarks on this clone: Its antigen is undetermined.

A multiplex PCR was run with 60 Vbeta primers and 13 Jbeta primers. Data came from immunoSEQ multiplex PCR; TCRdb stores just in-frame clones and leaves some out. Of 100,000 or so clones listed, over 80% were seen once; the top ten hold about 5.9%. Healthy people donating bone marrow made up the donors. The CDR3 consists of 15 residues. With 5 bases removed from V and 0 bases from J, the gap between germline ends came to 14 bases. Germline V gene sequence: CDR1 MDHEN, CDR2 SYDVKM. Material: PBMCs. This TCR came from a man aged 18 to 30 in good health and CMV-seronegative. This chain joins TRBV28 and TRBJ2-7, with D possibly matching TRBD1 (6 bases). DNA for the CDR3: TGTGCCAGCAGTGTACAGGGTCCAAGCTCCTACGAGCAGTACTTC. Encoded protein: CASSVQGPSSYEQYF.